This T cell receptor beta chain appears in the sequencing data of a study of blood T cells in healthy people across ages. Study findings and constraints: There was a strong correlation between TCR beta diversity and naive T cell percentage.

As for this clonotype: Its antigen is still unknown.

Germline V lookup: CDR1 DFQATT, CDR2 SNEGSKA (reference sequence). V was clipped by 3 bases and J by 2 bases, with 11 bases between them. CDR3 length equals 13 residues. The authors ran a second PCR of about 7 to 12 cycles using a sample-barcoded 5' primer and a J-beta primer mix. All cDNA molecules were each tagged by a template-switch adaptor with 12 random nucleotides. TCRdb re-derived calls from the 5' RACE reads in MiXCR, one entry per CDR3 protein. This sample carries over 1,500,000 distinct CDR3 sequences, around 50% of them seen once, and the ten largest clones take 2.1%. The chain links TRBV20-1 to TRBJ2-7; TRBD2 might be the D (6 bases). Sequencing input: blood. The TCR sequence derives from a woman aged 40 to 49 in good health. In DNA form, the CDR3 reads TGCAGTGCTAGGGCGACTAGGGCCTACGAGCAGTACTTC. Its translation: CSARATRAYEQYF.